The T cell receptor beta chain described here comes from a study of cytomegalovirus exposure and HLA in healthy donors. PCR primers comprised 60 Vbeta and 13 Jbeta primers. Data came from immunoSEQ multiplex PCR; TCRdb stores just in-frame clones and leaves some out. The sample shows 170,000 or so clones, under 80% of them seen only once. Germline V gene sequence: CDR1 MNHEY, CDR2 SVGAGI. The CDR3 length is 14 residues. Germline trimming cut 6 bases from V and 0 bases from J; bases unmatched to any gene: 3. This receptor was taken from a woman aged 50 to 60 in good health and CMV-seropositive. The material sequenced was PBMCs. V and J are TRBV6-5 and TRBJ2-3, with TRBD2 matching over 7 bases. The CDR3 here is CASRRGTSTDTQYF. CDR3 bases: TGTGCCAGCAGGCGGGGGACTAGCACAGATACGCAGTATTTT.